This record concerns one TCR beta chain sequence. Its antigen remains unknown. There are 14 residues in the CDR3. Trimming pared 4 bases from V and 7 bases from J, leaving 13 bases between. CDR1 and CDR2 (germline): LGHNA, YSLEER. The entry originates in a study of shared clonotypes between healthy human individuals. The study's findings and limits: Naive subsets typically showed greater estimated richness than memory subsets. Only a few donors were included, so the genetic and exposure-history diversity represented was limited.

Researchers divided each subset's genomic DNA evenly across several immunoSEQ plates. Per sorted-subset replicate PCR, input was roughly 220 ng DNA, representing around 29,000 T cell genomes. Produced via immunoSEQ multiplex PCR; TCRdb's table is partial and in-frame only. This sample has 900,000 to 1,200,000 clones, with 78% found just once. The chain uses TRBV4-3 and TRBJ1-4; D is uncertain. The sample taken for sequencing was memory CD4+ T cells from PBMCs. Subset denoted: CD45RA-negative fraction. The sequence came from a man younger than 30 in good health. Some clones in this sample may be carry-over from other donors' samples. The CDR3 sequence: CASSLGVSGEKLFF. In nucleotides, the CDR3 is TGCGCCAGCAGCCTCGGGGTGTCTGGTGAAAAACTGTTTTTT.